A selection of T cell receptor beta chains follows, all from one sample in a study of T cells in Graves' hyperthyroidism and ophthalmopathy. TCRdb called the multiplex PCR reads again in MiXCR, with one record for every CDR3 protein. The table includes a few hundred thousand distinct CDR3 sequences, about 15% detected once. Sequenced input: blood. These receptors were collected from an older woman with Graves' ophthalmopathy. CDR3s include the opening cysteine and the closing phenylalanine or tryptophan. A D gene is named only where the DNA matches it firmly. Some rows have no size entry. The others give once, few or many, or a class for an expanded clone.

TGTGCCAGCAGCGCGAATGCCCCTTCGGTGGGGGGTGAGCAGTTCTTC | CASSANAPSVGGEQFF | TRBV7-2 | many | . | TRBJ2-1
TGTGCCAGCAGCTTATCCGGGAGTTCGAATGAGCAGTTCTTC | CASSLSGSSNEQFF | TRBV7-9 | many | . | TRBJ2-1
TGCAGCTCCGACAGGGTGGGGAATGGCTACACCTTC | CSSDRVGNGYTF | TRBV29-1 | many | TRBD1 | TRBJ1-2
TGTGCCAGCAGCTTACTTGGACATAAGGGGTCACCCCTCCACTTT | CASSLLGHKGSPLHF | TRBV7-9 | . | . | TRBJ1-6
TGTGCCAGCAGCTTAGAGGGACAGGGCTTCGTCCAGCCCCAGCATTTT | CASSLEGQGFVQPQHF | TRBV7-8 | many | TRBD1 | TRBJ1-5
TGTGCCAGCAGCCAAGAACTGGACAGGGTCGGATCACAAGCTTTCTTT | CASSQELDRVGSQAFF | TRBV3-1 | many | TRBD1 | TRBJ1-1
TGCGCCAGCAGCTCGGGACAGGGGGCCCCTACGCAGTATTTT | CASSSGQGAPTQYF | TRBV5-1 | many | TRBD1 | TRBJ2-3
TGTGCCAGTAGTAACAGGGAGCCCGGGGAGCTGTTTTTT | CASSNREPGELFF | TRBV19 | many | . | TRBJ2-2
TGTGCCAGCTCTAGGACAGCAAAAGAGACCCAGTACTTC | CASSRTAKETQYF | TRBV9 | many | . | TRBJ2-5
TGTGCCAGCAGCGTACAGAGCCATGGGGCAGATACGCAGTATTTT | CASSVQSHGADTQYF | TRBV9 | few | . | TRBJ2-3
TGTGCCAGCACTATGGACAGGGCGGGCAATCAGCCCCAGCATTTT | CASTMDRAGNQPQHF | TRBV2 | many | TRBD1 | TRBJ1-5
TGTGCCAGCAGACGCCGGGACGGATATTCCTACGAGCAGTACTTC | CASRRRDGYSYEQYF | TRBV6-2/TRBV6-3 | many | . | TRBJ2-7
TGTGCCAGCAGCGTAGCGGGTTCAGATACGCAGTATTTT | CASSVAGSDTQYF | TRBV9 | many | . | TRBJ2-3
TGTGCCAGAAGCAAGCGGGTTCCCTCAGATACGCAGTATTTT | CARSKRVPSDTQYF | TRBV2 | many | . | TRBJ2-3
TGTGCCAGCAGGCCCCCGGGGGCGATTTGGGGCTACACCTTC | CASRPPGAIWGYTF | TRBV28 | many | . | TRBJ1-2
TGTGCCAGCAGCTTATCCAGGGATGACACCGGGGAGCTGTTTTTT | CASSLSRDDTGELFF | TRBV7-3 | many | . | TRBJ2-2
TGTGCCAGCAGCCAAGATGGTCGATGGGTGGCCGAGAGCTCCTACGAGCAGTACTTC | CASSQDGRWVAESSYEQYF | TRBV3-1 | . | . | TRBJ2-7
TGTGCCAGCAGCATTCAGGGACCCCCTAGCGCAGATACGCAGTATTTT | CASSIQGPPSADTQYF | TRBV5-8 | . | . | TRBJ2-3
TGTGCCACTCGGACAGGGGGCGCGTACTCACCCCTCCACTTT | CATRTGGAYSPLHF | TRBV19 | . | TRBD1 | TRBJ1-6
TGCGCCAGCAGCTTCGCTGGATCCGACGGCGGGACTGAAGCTTTCTTT | CASSFAGSDGGTEAFF | TRBV5-1 | many | . | TRBJ1-1
TGTGCCAGCAGTGAAGCGCGAGACAGGGGCAACTTT | CASSEARDRGNF | TRBV6-1 | few | TRBD1 | TRBJ1-6
TGTGCCAGCAGCTTAAGTCTGGTCACAGATACGCAGTATTTT | CASSLSLVTDTQYF | TRBV7-3 | many | . | TRBJ2-3
TGTGCCAGCAGACGTCCAGGTACCAATCAGCCCCAGCATTTT | CASRRPGTNQPQHF | TRBV12-3/TRBV12-4 | many | . | TRBJ1-5
TGCGCCAGCAGACAGGGATCGGGCACTGAAGCTTTCTTT | CASRQGSGTEAFF | TRBV5-1 | many | . | TRBJ1-1
TGTGCCAGCTCACCACGACTGCCCCAAGAGACCCAGTACTTC | CASSPRLPQETQYF | TRBV18 | many | . | TRBJ2-5
TGTGCCAGCAGCCCCCCGGGACTAGCCGATGAGCAGTTCTTC | CASSPPGLADEQFF | TRBV7-6 | . | TRBD2 | TRBJ2-1
TGTGCCAGCAGCCCCGGGCTAAGCTCTGGAAACACCATATATTTT | CASSPGLSSGNTIYF | TRBV7-2 | many | . | TRBJ1-3
TGTGCCAGCAGCTTAGAGGACAGGTTATCAGATACGCAGTATTTT | CASSLEDRLSDTQYF | TRBV7-2 | many | TRBD1 | TRBJ2-3
TGTGCCAGCACCGCAGGGGCCGCCAGAGGCTACACCTTC | CASTAGAARGYTF | TRBV12-3/TRBV12-4 | many | . | TRBJ1-2
TGTGCCAGCAGTTACTCGAGTAGCAGCTCCTACGAGCAGTACTTC | CASSYSSSSSYEQYF | TRBV6-6 | many | . | TRBJ2-7
TGTGCCAGCAGCTCACAGGGGGCCGTTGAAAAACTGTTTTTT | CASSSQGAVEKLFF | TRBV5-4 | few | TRBD1 | TRBJ1-4
TGTGCCAGCACTCTTCGGTTTTACTTGGGGGCGCATGGCTACACCTTC | CASTLRFYLGAHGYTF | TRBV6-1 | many | . | TRBJ1-2
TGTGCCAGTAATTTAGGGGGCTACAACACTGAAGCTTTCTTT | CASNLGGYNTEAFF | TRBV19 | many | TRBD1 | TRBJ1-1
TGCAGTGCTAGGGTAGCGGGCTCCTACAATGAGCAGTTCTTC | CSARVAGSYNEQFF | TRBV20-1 | many | TRBD2 | TRBJ2-1
TGTGCCAGCAGTTTATTGGCAGCTGAAGCTTTCTTT | CASSLLAAEAFF | TRBV12-3/TRBV12-4 | . | . | TRBJ1-1
TGTGCCAGCAGCTTAAAAGGCCCCGGGGCCCAAGAGACCCAGTACTTC | CASSLKGPGAQETQYF | TRBV7-2 | many | . | TRBJ2-5
TGTGCCAGCAGTTTATTGGGGAAAGGATACGAGCAGTACTTC | CASSLLGKGYEQYF | TRBV27 | few | . | TRBJ2-7
TGTGCCAGCAGCTTAATAGGGGGAGAAAAACTGTTTTTT | CASSLIGGEKLFF | TRBV7-6 | . | . | TRBJ1-4
TGCAGTGCTCTACGGACAGGGGGCGAAGGCACTGAAGCTTTCTTT | CSALRTGGEGTEAFF | TRBV20-1 | many | TRBD1 | TRBJ1-1
TGTGCCAGCAGTCGGACCAGGGGGGACACTGAAGCTTTCTTT | CASSRTRGDTEAFF | TRBV27 | many | TRBD1 | TRBJ1-1
TGTGCCAGCAGGGCCGGGACTAGGGGCAATCAGCCCCAGCATTTT | CASRAGTRGNQPQHF | TRBV6-1 | many | . | TRBJ1-5
TGCGCCAGCAGCCTTCGGGAGGGCTTCAACGAGCAGTACTTC | CASSLREGFNEQYF | TRBV4-3 | many | TRBD2 | TRBJ2-7
TGTGCCAGTACAAAGAACACTGAAGCTTTCTTT | CASTKNTEAFF | TRBV19 | . | . | TRBJ1-1
TGTGCCAGCAGCCCTACTAAATCGGCGGGTTGGTATGGCTACACCTTC | CASSPTKSAGWYGYTF | TRBV14 | . | . | TRBJ1-2
TGCGCCAGCAGGGATACTAGCGGGAGCTACGAGCAGTACTTC | CASRDTSGSYEQYF | TRBV5-1 | many | TRBD2 | TRBJ2-7
TGTGCCAGCAAGGGCTCCACCGGGGAGCTGTTTTTT | CASKGSTGELFF | TRBV6-1 | few | . | TRBJ2-2
TGTGCCAGCAGCTTAGCGGGGGGGGGCTTCAATCAGCCCCAGCATTTT | CASSLAGGGFNQPQHF | TRBV7-9 | . | . | TRBJ1-5
TGTGCCAGCAGCTTAAAGAGGACAGAGTTCAACACTGAAGCTTTCTTT | CASSLKRTEFNTEAFF | TRBV7-2 | few | . | TRBJ1-1
TGTGCCAGCAGCTTAATGGGACAGGGGACGGCTATATATGGGGCCAACGTCCTGACTTTC | CASSLMGQGTAIYGANVLTF | TRBV7-8 | . | TRBD1 | TRBJ2-6
TGCGCCAGCAGCCGTGGACAGGATAGCAATCAGCCCCAGCATTTT | CASSRGQDSNQPQHF | TRBV4-1 | . | TRBD1 | TRBJ1-5
TGTGCCAGCAGCCAGTGGAGACTTGAAAAACTGTTTTTT | CASSQWRLEKLFF | TRBV12-3/TRBV12-4 | many | . | TRBJ1-4
TGTGCCACCAGCAGAGATCCCCCAAAAAGTACAGATACGCAGTATTTT | CATSRDPPKSTDTQYF | TRBV15 | . | . | TRBJ2-3
TGTGCCAGCAGCCGGACAGGGTTCTCTGGAAACACCATATATTTT | CASSRTGFSGNTIYF | TRBV5-4 | . | TRBD1 | TRBJ1-3
TGTGCCACCGAAACGGTAGCGGGAGGGCGAAAGGGACAAGAGACCCAGTACTTC | CATETVAGGRKGQETQYF | TRBV15 | few | TRBD2 | TRBJ2-5
TGTGCCACCCTTAGCGGGATGGGAGGGGCCAACGTCCTGACTTTC | CATLSGMGGANVLTF | TRBV6-1 | . | TRBD2 | TRBJ2-6
TGCGCCAGCAGCCAAGACAGGGACTACGAGCAGTACTTC | CASSQDRDYEQYF | TRBV4-1 | many | . | TRBJ2-7
TGTGCCAGCAGTCTTGACAGGGGCACCCTTTACGAGCAGTACTTC | CASSLDRGTLYEQYF | TRBV6-1 | many | TRBD1 | TRBJ2-7
TGTGCCAGCAGTTTCTGGGGGGGGTCTTACGAGCAGTACTTC | CASSFWGGSYEQYF | TRBV28 | . | TRBD2 | TRBJ2-7
TGTGCCAGCAGTTTAGATTATCGGGGGAGAAACACTGAAGCTTTCTTT | CASSLDYRGRNTEAFF | TRBV12-3/TRBV12-4 | many | . | TRBJ1-1
TGTGCCAGCAGCCCCCTGGACTGGGGATACGAGCAGTACTTC | CASSPLDWGYEQYF | TRBV7-2 | . | . | TRBJ2-7